This TCR beta chain was sequenced in a study of blood T cell repertoires in COVID-19. The table came from immunoSEQ multiplex PCR; TCRdb's copy has only in-frame clones and leaves some out. The sample has 400,000 to 500,000 clones; roughly 88% are singletons. Unmatched junction bases numbered 11, after V lost 2 bases and J lost 0 bases. The germline V gene has CDR1 SGHDN and CDR2 FVKESK. This CDR3 contains 18 residues. The origin of this receptor is a woman aged 40 to 50 who had recovered from COVID-19. The V call is TRBV14, the J call TRBJ1-1, with TRBD1 identical over 8 bases. Input material: PBMCs or T cells enriched from blood (not recorded which). The CDR3 nucleotides are TGTGCCAGCAGCCAACCTCCCAGGGGGCGGCCAATGAACACTGAAGCTTTCTTT. Encoded protein: CASSQPPRGRPMNTEAFF.